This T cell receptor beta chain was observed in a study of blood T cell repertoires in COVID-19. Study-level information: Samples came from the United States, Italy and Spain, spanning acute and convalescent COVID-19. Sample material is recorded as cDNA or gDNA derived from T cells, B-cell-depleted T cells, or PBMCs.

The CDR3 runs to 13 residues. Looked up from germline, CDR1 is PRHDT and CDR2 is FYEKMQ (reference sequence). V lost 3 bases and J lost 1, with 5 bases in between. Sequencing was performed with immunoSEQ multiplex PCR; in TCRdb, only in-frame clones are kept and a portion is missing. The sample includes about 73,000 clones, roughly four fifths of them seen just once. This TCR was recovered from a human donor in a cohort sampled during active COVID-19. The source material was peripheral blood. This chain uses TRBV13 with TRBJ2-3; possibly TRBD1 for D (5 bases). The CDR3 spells CASSLTGTDTQYF. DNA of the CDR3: TGTGCCAGCAGCTTGACAGGCACAGATACGCAGTATTTT.